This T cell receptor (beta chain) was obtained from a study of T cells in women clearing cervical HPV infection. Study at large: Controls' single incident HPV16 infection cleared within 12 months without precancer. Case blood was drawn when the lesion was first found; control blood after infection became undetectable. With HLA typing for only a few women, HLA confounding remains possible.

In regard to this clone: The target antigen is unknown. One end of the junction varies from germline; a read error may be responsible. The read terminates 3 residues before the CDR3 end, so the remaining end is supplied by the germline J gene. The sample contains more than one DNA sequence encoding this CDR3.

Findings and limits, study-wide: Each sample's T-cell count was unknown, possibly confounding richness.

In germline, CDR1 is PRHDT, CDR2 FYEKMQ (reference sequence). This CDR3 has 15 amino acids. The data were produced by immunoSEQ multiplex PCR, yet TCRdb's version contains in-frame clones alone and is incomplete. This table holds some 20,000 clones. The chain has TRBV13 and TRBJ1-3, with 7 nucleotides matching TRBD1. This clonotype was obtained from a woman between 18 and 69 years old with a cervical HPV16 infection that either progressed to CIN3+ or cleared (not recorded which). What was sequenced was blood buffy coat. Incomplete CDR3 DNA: TGTGCCAGCAGCTCAGACAGGGACTCTGGAAACACA. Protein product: CASSSDRDSGNT. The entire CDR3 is CASSSDRDSGNTIYF.